This T cell receptor beta chain is from a study of technical replicates of blood from a handful of donors. Repertoires were generated with immunoSEQ multiplex PCR, while TCRdb's copy carries only in-frame clones and drops some. Among around 80,000 clones listed, 95% to 98% were seen once. The CDR3 is made up of 13 amino acids. From germline, CDR1 is SGHNT and CDR2 YENEEA. The J segment lost 6 bases and the V segment lost 8 bases, leaving 4 bases of the junction unmatched. The receptor comes from a human donor in good health. The J gene is TRBJ2-7, the V gene TRBV11-3; 13 bases are shared with TRBD2. Sequencing was done on a sample of T cells isolated from PBMCs. The chain's CDR3 is CASSGTSGAEQYF. The CDR3 nucleotides read TGTGCCAGCTCCGGGACTAGCGGGGCCGAGCAGTACTTC.